This is a list of T cell receptor beta chains from one sample in a study of beta chain features in type 1 diabetes. The assay was immunoSEQ multiplex PCR, and TCRdb's table has in-frame clones only and misses some. The profile shows hundreds of thousands of clones, about 14% of them singletons. Specimen: naive CD4+ T cells from blood. The receptor source for this set is a man in his thirties or forties in good health. Both conserved end residues are part of each CDR3. The D gene is left open where the match is weak. Expanded clones are given a class, and other clones once, few, many or no size at all.

clone_size j_call v_call d_call cdr3_aa cdr3_nt
NA TRBJ1-3 TRBV30 NA CAWTGNGNTIYF TGTGCCTGGACAGGGAATGGAAACACCATATATTTT
many TRBJ2-3 TRBV7-2 NA CASSPQPDTQYF TGTGCCAGCAGCCCACAGCCAGATACGCAGTATTTT
NA TRBJ2-1 TRBV18 NA CASSREGTVDEQFF TGTGCCAGCTCACGGGAAGGGACGGTGGATGAGCAGTTCTTC
few TRBJ1-2 TRBV29-1 NA CSVAQGSHGYTF TGCAGCGTAGCCCAAGGATCCCATGGCTACACCTTC
NA TRBJ2-1 TRBV18 TRBD2 CASSETSGASYNEQFF TGTGCCAGCTCAGAGACTAGCGGAGCCTCCTACAATGAGCAGTTCTTC
NA TRBJ1-5 TRBV4-1 TRBD1 CASSPRTGLNQPQHF TGCGCCAGCAGCCCTAGGACAGGGTTGAACCAGCCCCAGCATTTT
NA TRBJ2-1 TRBV18 NA CASSPILGEGQFF TGTGCCAGCTCACCAATTCTGGGGGAAGGGCAGTTCTTC
once TRBJ2-5 TRBV27 TRBD2 CASSLYISRGGLETQYF TGTGCCAGCAGTTTATATATTTCGCGGGGGGGCCTCGAGACCCAGTACTTC
few TRBJ2-3 TRBV7-2 NA CASSLDRGPGTDTQYF TGTGCCAGCAGCTTAGACCGGGGTCCGGGCACAGATACGCAGTATTTT
NA TRBJ2-5 TRBV5-1 NA CASSTGGLQETQYF TGCGCCAGCAGCACCGGAGGGTTGCAAGAGACCCAGTACTTC
NA TRBJ1-1 TRBV19 TRBD1 CASNRGFLFMNTEAFF TGTGCCAGTAACAGGGGCTTCCTATTCATGAACACTGAAGCTTTCTTT
NA TRBJ2-7 TRBV5-1 NA CASSLWQGQDEQYF TGCGCCAGCAGCTTATGGCAGGGCCAGGACGAGCAGTACTTC
NA TRBJ2-3 TRBV9 NA CASSVEIRGGTDTQYF TGTGCCAGCAGCGTAGAAATAAGAGGGGGCACAGATACGCAGTATTTT
few TRBJ2-3 TRBV4-2 NA CASSQDWGAGQYF TGTGCCAGCAGCCAAGATTGGGGGGCTGGGCAGTATTTT
few TRBJ2-7 TRBV15 TRBD2 CATSPRGRAYEQYF TGTGCCACCAGCCCTCGGGGGAGGGCCTACGAGCAGTACTTC
NA TRBJ2-7 TRBV5-1 TRBD1 CASSRTGWEEQYF TGCGCCAGCAGCAGGACAGGGTGGGAAGAGCAGTACTTC
many TRBJ1-4 TRBV21-1 NA CASRARANEKLFF TGTGCCAGTAGGGCAAGGGCTAATGAAAAACTGTTTTTT
few TRBJ2-7 TRBV18 NA CASSLVSRPGSYEQYF TGTGCCAGCTCACTAGTAAGCAGACCTGGATCCTACGAGCAGTACTTC
few TRBJ1-1 TRBV29-1 NA CSGLTEAVVGAFF TGCAGCGGCCTGACAGAGGCCGTAGTAGGAGCTTTCTTT
few TRBJ2-1 TRBV13 TRBD2 CASSISGGWKNEQFF TGTGCCAGCAGCATTAGCGGGGGATGGAAGAATGAGCAGTTCTTC
few TRBJ2-4 TRBV7-2 NA CASSLGRKNIQYF TGTGCCAGCAGCTTAGGCAGGAAAAACATTCAGTACTTC
few TRBJ2-3 TRBV5-1 NA CASSLGDTQYF TGCGCCAGCAGCTTGGGAGATACGCAGTATTTT
NA TRBJ1-1 TRBV7-9 NA CASSADSLNTEAFF TGTGCCAGCAGCGCCGACAGCCTGAACACTGAAGCTTTCTTT
few TRBJ1-2 TRBV20-1 NA CSASTENGYTF TGCAGTGCTAGTACCGAAAATGGCTACACCTTC
NA TRBJ1-1 TRBV6-5 NA CASSYLQGISEAFF TGTGCCAGCAGTTACTTACAGGGTATTTCTGAAGCTTTCTTT
NA TRBJ1-2 TRBV7-2 NA CASSPTGADNYGYTF TGTGCCAGCAGCCCGACAGGAGCCGATAACTATGGCTACACCTTC
NA TRBJ2-3 TRBV2 TRBD1 CASSEGTGSEADTQYF TGTGCCAGCAGTGAAGGGACAGGGAGTGAGGCAGATACGCAGTATTTT
few TRBJ2-3 TRBV5-1 NA CASSLGVADTQYF TGCGCCAGCAGCTTGGGGGTCGCAGATACGCAGTATTTT
NA TRBJ2-3 TRBV9 NA CASSVASTDTQYF TGTGCCAGCAGCGTAGCTAGCACAGATACGCAGTATTTT
few TRBJ2-1 TRBV19 NA CASSYPSNEQFF TGTGCCAGTAGTTATCCCAGCAATGAGCAGTTCTTC
NA TRBJ2-5 TRBV5-1 TRBD2 CASRRGGAGSETQYF TGCGCCAGCAGGCGCGGGGGGGCCGGTTCAGAGACCCAGTACTTC
few TRBJ2-5 TRBV6-6 NA CASRRVETQYF TGTGCCAGCAGGCGGGTAGAGACCCAGTACTTC
few TRBJ1-1 TRBV9 NA CASSADTKSGTEAFF TGTGCCAGCAGCGCGGACACCAAATCTGGCACTGAAGCTTTCTTT
NA TRBJ1-6 TRBV25-1 NA CASSESGGWWGNSPLHF TGTGCCAGCAGTGAATCAGGCGGGTGGTGGGGCAATTCACCCCTCCACTTT
NA TRBJ1-1 TRBV29-1 TRBD1 CSVASRGLAEAFF TGCAGCGTTGCCTCCAGGGGGCTCGCTGAAGCTTTCTTT
NA TRBJ1-1 TRBV7-3 NA CASSATVDTEAFF TGTGCCAGCAGCGCCACAGTGGACACTGAAGCTTTCTTT
few TRBJ2-2 TRBV5-4 TRBD1 CASSLTGQGYGGELFF TGTGCCAGCAGCTTGACCGGACAGGGGTACGGCGGGGAGCTGTTTTTT
NA TRBJ2-5 TRBV7-9 TRBD1 CASSLGQGAAETQYF TGTGCCAGCAGCCTGGGACAGGGGGCAGCAGAGACCCAGTACTTC
few TRBJ2-1 TRBV5-4 NA CASSLAGGQGEQFF TGTGCCAGCAGCTTGGCGGGGGGCCAAGGTGAGCAGTTCTTC
few TRBJ1-4 TRBV9 NA CASSPGGFEKLFF TGTGCCAGCAGCCCCGGGGGTTTTGAAAAACTGTTTTTT
NA TRBJ2-2 TRBV5-4 NA CASSLGSQGTGELFF TGTGCCAGCAGCTTGGGTAGTCAGGGAACCGGGGAGCTGTTTTTT
few TRBJ2-1 TRBV14 TRBD2 CASNPREGIRNEQFF TGTGCCAGCAACCCTAGGGAGGGGATACGCAATGAGCAGTTCTTC
few TRBJ2-3 TRBV7-2 TRBD2 CASSRAGLSTDTQYF TGTGCCAGCAGCCGTGCGGGACTAAGCACAGATACGCAGTATTTT
NA TRBJ2-7 TRBV7-9 TRBD2 CASSSPRESYEQYF TGTGCCAGCAGCTCACCGCGGGAGTCCTACGAGCAGTACTTC
NA TRBJ2-7 TRBV7-2 NA CASSSSPVAGGYEQYF TGTGCCAGCAGCTCATCCCCCGTAGCAGGGGGGTACGAGCAGTACTTC
few TRBJ2-7 TRBV20-1 NA CSATNDEQYF TGCAGTGCTACTAACGACGAGCAGTACTTC
many TRBJ2-3 TRBV10-3 NA CAIRTVATDTQYF TGTGCCATCAGAACAGTAGCCACAGATACGCAGTATTTT
NA TRBJ1-2 TRBV29-1 TRBD1 CSVGTGTNYGYTF TGCAGCGTTGGGACAGGGACTAACTATGGCTACACCTTC
NA TRBJ2-2 TRBV12-5 NA CASGSALASAGELFF TGTGCTAGTGGTTCGGCCCTAGCGTCAGCCGGGGAGCTGTTTTTT
NA TRBJ2-7 TRBV5-1 NA CASSPRTDHYEQYF TGCGCCAGCAGCCCCAGGACGGATCACTACGAGCAGTACTTC
few TRBJ2-5 TRBV19 TRBD2 CASSGGTSGRETQYF TGTGCCAGTAGTGGAGGGACTAGCGGGAGAGAGACCCAGTACTTC
NA TRBJ1-2 TRBV29-1 NA CSVQTTNYGYTF TGCAGCGTCCAGACTACTAACTATGGCTACACCTTC
few TRBJ2-7 TRBV19 NA CASQSSSYEQYF TGTGCCAGCCAGTCTAGCTCCTACGAGCAGTACTTC
NA TRBJ2-3 TRBV7-2 NA CASSLYSGSGTDTQYF TGTGCCAGCAGCCTCTATAGCGGTAGCGGTACAGATACGCAGTATTTT
few TRBJ1-1 TRBV7-9 NA CASSRKNTEAFF TGTGCCAGCAGCCGTAAGAACACTGAAGCTTTCTTT
NA TRBJ2-5 TRBV2 NA CASNRALETQYF TGTGCCAGCAATCGTGCCCTGGAGACCCAGTACTTC
once TRBJ2-3 TRBV5-6 NA CASSLFVSTDTQYF TGTGCCAGCAGCCTGTTTGTTAGCACAGATACGCAGTATTTT
NA TRBJ1-5 TRBV6-6 NA CASSYSGGTHQPQHF TGTGCCAGCAGTTACTCGGGAGGGACCCATCAGCCCCAGCATTTT
NA TRBJ1-4 TRBV7-9 TRBD1 CASSLSDRQVEKLFF TGTGCCAGCAGCCTTTCGGACAGGCAAGTTGAAAAACTGTTTTTT